A selection of T cell receptor beta chains follows, all from one sample in a study of control samples from healthy donors and cancer patients. Measured with immunoSEQ multiplex PCR; TCRdb has only the in-frame clones, and not every one. The repertoire has under 200,000 clones, about 94% of them found once; the top ten carry 12% to 15%. The sequenced sample consisted of PBMCs. These receptors were taken from a man in his sixties with colorectal cancer. Both conserved end residues are part of each CDR3. The D gene is left open where the match is weak. The listing skips clone size in some rows; elsewhere it reads once, few, many or a size class.

j_gene,d_gene,abundance,v_gene,CDR3nt,CDR3aa
TRBJ2-5,TRBD1,-,TRBV5-1,TGCGCCAGCAGCTCCGGGCGAAACACAGGGGGCTGGGAGACCCAGTACTTC,CASSSGRNTGGWETQYF
TRBJ2-3,TRBD1,-,TRBV6-5,TGTGCCAGCAGCGCAGGGGGATATTATACGCAGTATTTT,CASSAGGYYTQYF
TRBJ2-7,-,-,TRBV7-8,TGTGCCAGCAGCTCCGAAGAGGGTCTAGCCTACGAGCAGTACTTC,CASSSEEGLAYEQYF
TRBJ1-4,-,-,TRBV7-2,TGTGCCAGCAGCTTTCAGGGCATCCTATCAACTAATGAAAAACTGTTTTTT,CASSFQGILSTNEKLFF
TRBJ1-3,-,-,TRBV28,TGTGCCAGCAGCCCCGTGGGAAACACCATATATTTT,CASSPVGNTIYF
TRBJ2-5,TRBD1,once,TRBV7-2,TGTGCCAGCAGCCCGACAGGGCAAGAGACCCAGTACTTC,CASSPTGQETQYF
TRBJ1-2,TRBD1,-,TRBV5-8,TGTGCCAGCACCTCAACAGGGGCCGGATCTTATGGCTACACCTTC,CASTSTGAGSYGYTF
TRBJ1-2,TRBD1,-,TRBV13,TGTGCCAGCAGCTACGGACAGGGAACCTATGGCTACACCTTC,CASSYGQGTYGYTF
TRBJ1-2,-,-,TRBV4-1,TGCGCCAGCAGCCAAGGGGAGGGCTGGGGCTACACCTTC,CASSQGEGWGYTF
TRBJ2-2,-,-,TRBV7-2,TGTGCCAGCAGCCCCTTCCAGGGAGGAACCGGGGAGCTGTTTTTT,CASSPFQGGTGELFF
TRBJ2-7,TRBD1,-,TRBV6-6,TGTGCCAGCAGTTCGGGACAGCCTTACGAGCAGTACTTC,CASSSGQPYEQYF
TRBJ2-7,TRBD1,-,TRBV5-4,TGTGCCAGCAGCTCAAAAGGACAGGCCGAACACTACGAGCAGTACTTC,CASSSKGQAEHYEQYF
TRBJ1-1,-,-,TRBV15,TGTGCCACCAGCAAAGGACGACTAGAGGACACTGAAGCTTTCTTT,CATSKGRLEDTEAFF
TRBJ1-5,-,few,TRBV15,TGTGCCACCAGCAGAGATCGTACAAAGGTTCAGCCCCAGCATTTT,CATSRDRTKVQPQHF
TRBJ2-7,-,-,TRBV15,TGTGCCACCCACCGAGACAGGTTGGACTACGAGCAGTACTTC,CATHRDRLDYEQYF
TRBJ1-1,TRBD1,-,TRBV25-1,TGTGCCAGCAGTGAATCTTCCTACCGGGACAGTGAAGCTTTCTTT,CASSESSYRDSEAFF
TRBJ1-5,TRBD1,-,TRBV19,TGTGCCAGTAGTGATACAGGGGATGGACAGCCCCAGCATTTT,CASSDTGDGQPQHF
TRBJ2-3,-,-,TRBV7-9,TGTGCCAGCAGCTCCTGGTCCGGACTGCACGGGGGTCCAGATACGCAGTATTTT,CASSSWSGLHGGPDTQYF
TRBJ1-6,-,-,TRBV19,TGTGCCAGTAGTATACCCTCTGGGGGGGGCAACGGTTCACCCCTCCACTTT,CASSIPSGGGNGSPLHF
TRBJ2-2,-,-,TRBV6-5,TGTGCCAGCAGTTACTCGAAATACACCGGGGAGCTGTTTTTT,CASSYSKYTGELFF
TRBJ1-1,-,-,TRBV18,TGTGCCAGCTCACCGGTACAGAGCGCTGAAGCTTTCTTT,CASSPVQSAEAFF
TRBJ1-2,TRBD1,-,TRBV19,TGTGCCAGTAGTATTAGTGAGGCAGGGGGCATCTATGGCTACACCTTC,CASSISEAGGIYGYTF
TRBJ2-7,TRBD2,-,TRBV5-1,TGCGCCAGCAGCTTGGAGCCTAGCGGGGGCTACGAGCAGTACTTC,CASSLEPSGGYEQYF
TRBJ2-6,TRBD2,-,TRBV18,TGTGCCAGCTCACCGGGACTAGCGGCAACTGGGGCCAACGTCCTGACTTTC,CASSPGLAATGANVLTF
TRBJ1-6,-,-,TRBV28,TGTGCCAGCAGCGTTTGGGCCCAACCTGACAGTATCCCCCTCCACTTT,CASSVWAQPDSIPLHF
TRBJ1-3,-,once,TRBV2,TGTGCCAGCAGGGAACGTACTTTAACTGGAAACACCATATATTTT,CASRERTLTGNTIYF
TRBJ2-6,TRBD1,once,TRBV6-1,TGTGCCAGCAGTGCCCGAGGGACAGGACCCTCCTCTGGGGCCAACGTCCTGACTTTC,CASSARGTGPSSGANVLTF
TRBJ2-3,TRBD1,-,TRBV5-1,TGCGCCAGCAGCTCCGGGACAGGGCTCACAGATACGCAGTATTTT,CASSSGTGLTDTQYF
TRBJ1-2,TRBD1,-,TRBV18,TGTGCCAGCTCACCAGACAGGGCCTATGGCTACACCTTC,CASSPDRAYGYTF
TRBJ1-5,-,once,TRBV12-3/TRBV12-4,TGTGCCAGCAGTTTGAACAGCCATCAGCCCCAGCATTTT,CASSLNSHQPQHF
TRBJ2-1,TRBD2,-,TRBV5-1,TGCGCCAGCAGCCCGTTAAGCGGGGCTTACAATGAGCAGTTCTTC,CASSPLSGAYNEQFF
TRBJ2-1,TRBD1,-,TRBV29-1,TGCAGCCTTGGGACAGACAATGAGCAGTTCTTC,CSLGTDNEQFF
TRBJ2-3,-,-,TRBV24-1,TGTGCCACCCAGGGCCCGGAAGATACGCAGTATTTT,CATQGPEDTQYF
TRBJ2-4,TRBD2,-,TRBV5-1,TGCGCCAGCAGCCTGGGGGACCAGCGGGGGAAAAACATTCAGTACTTC,CASSLGDQRGKNIQYF
TRBJ2-7,-,-,TRBV14,TGTGCCAGCAGCCAAGCTGAAGGTCCAACCTACGAGCAGTACTTC,CASSQAEGPTYEQYF
TRBJ1-6,TRBD1,-,TRBV27,TGTGCCAGCAGTCGACAGGGGGCATCAAATTCACCCCTCCACTTT,CASSRQGASNSPLHF
TRBJ2-3,-,-,TRBV6-4,TGTGCCAGCAGTGACAGATCAGATACGCAGTATTTT,CASSDRSDTQYF
TRBJ1-2,-,-,TRBV19,TGTGCCAGTAGTATAGATCACGGGACGGACTATGGCTACACCTTC,CASSIDHGTDYGYTF
TRBJ1-2,-,once,TRBV6-2/TRBV6-3,TGTGCCAGCAGCCTCAGGGGCTATGGCTACACCTTC,CASSLRGYGYTF
TRBJ2-5,-,-,TRBV3-1/TRBV3-2,TGTGCCAGCAGCCAAGACGGATCCCCGGAACAAGAGACCCAGTACTTC,CASSQDGSPEQETQYF
TRBJ1-2,-,-,TRBV9,TGTGCCAGCAGCGTAAGGGAGGGACCCAGCTATGGCTACACCTTC,CASSVREGPSYGYTF
TRBJ2-5,-,-,TRBV7-9,TGTGCCAGCAGCTCAGGCCCCTCAGGAGAGACCCAGTACTTC,CASSSGPSGETQYF
TRBJ2-2,TRBD1,-,TRBV3-1/TRBV3-2,TGTGCCAGCCGCGGACAGGGCTACACCGGGGAGCTGTTTTTT,CASRGQGYTGELFF
TRBJ1-3,-,-,TRBV6-5,TGTGCCAGCAGTACCCTGGACGGGAACACCATATATTTT,CASSTLDGNTIYF
TRBJ1-1,-,-,TRBV20-1,TGCAGTGCTAGTAATCCCGACAGTCCTTTGGAAAACACTGAAGCTTTCTTT,CSASNPDSPLENTEAFF
TRBJ1-5,-,-,TRBV7-2,TGTGCCAGCAGCTTAGGAGGGGGGGGTCAGCCCCAGCATTTT,CASSLGGGGQPQHF
TRBJ1-2,-,-,TRBV10-3,TGTGCCATCAGTCAGGGGCAGGAAGGCTACACCTTC,CAISQGQEGYTF
TRBJ2-5,-,-,TRBV6-5,TGTGCCAGCAGTTACGGAGAGACCCAGTACTTC,CASSYGETQYF
TRBJ1-1,TRBD1,-,TRBV2,TGTGCCAGCAGAGACACAGGGGTCACTGAAGCTTTCTTT,CASRDTGVTEAFF
TRBJ2-5,TRBD1,-,TRBV6-5,TGTGCCAGCAACGACAGGGCTCAAGAGACCCAGTACTTC,CASNDRAQETQYF